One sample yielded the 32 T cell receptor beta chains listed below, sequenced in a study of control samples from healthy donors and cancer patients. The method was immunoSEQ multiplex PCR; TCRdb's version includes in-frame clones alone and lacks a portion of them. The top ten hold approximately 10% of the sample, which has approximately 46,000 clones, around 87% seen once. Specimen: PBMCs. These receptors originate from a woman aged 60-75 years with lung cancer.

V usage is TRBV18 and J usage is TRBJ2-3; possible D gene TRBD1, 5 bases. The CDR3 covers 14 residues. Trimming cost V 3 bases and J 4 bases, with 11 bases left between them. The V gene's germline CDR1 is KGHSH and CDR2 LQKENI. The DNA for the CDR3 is TGTGCCAGCTCACCGCAGGGTGATGCAGATACGCAGTATTTT. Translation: CASSPQGDADTQYF.

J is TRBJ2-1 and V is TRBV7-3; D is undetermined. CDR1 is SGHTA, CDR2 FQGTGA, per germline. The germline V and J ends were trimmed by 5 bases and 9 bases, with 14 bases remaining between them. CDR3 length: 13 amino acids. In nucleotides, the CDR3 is TGTGCCAGCAGCCCCGAGAACTTAGGTGAGCAGTTCTTC. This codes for CASSPENLGEQFF.

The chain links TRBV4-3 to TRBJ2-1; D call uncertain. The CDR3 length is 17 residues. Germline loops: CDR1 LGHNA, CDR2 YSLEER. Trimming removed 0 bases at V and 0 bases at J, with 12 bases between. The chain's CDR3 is CASSQDMPLSSYNEQFF. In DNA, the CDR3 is TGCGCCAGCAGCCAAGATATGCCGTTGAGCTCCTACAATGAGCAGTTCTTC.

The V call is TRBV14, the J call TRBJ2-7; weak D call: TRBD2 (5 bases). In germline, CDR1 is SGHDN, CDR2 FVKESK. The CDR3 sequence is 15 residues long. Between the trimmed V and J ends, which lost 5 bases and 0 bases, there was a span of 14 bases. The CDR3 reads CASSITRQPSYEQYF. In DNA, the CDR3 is TGTGCCAGCAGCATTACTAGGCAGCCCTCCTACGAGCAGTACTTC.

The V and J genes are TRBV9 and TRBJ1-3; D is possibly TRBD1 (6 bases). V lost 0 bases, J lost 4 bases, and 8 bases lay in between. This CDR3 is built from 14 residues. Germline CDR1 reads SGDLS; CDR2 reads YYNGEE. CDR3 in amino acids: CASSVGQGGNTIYF. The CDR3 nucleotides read TGTGCCAGCAGCGTAGGGCAGGGGGGAAACACCATATATTTT.

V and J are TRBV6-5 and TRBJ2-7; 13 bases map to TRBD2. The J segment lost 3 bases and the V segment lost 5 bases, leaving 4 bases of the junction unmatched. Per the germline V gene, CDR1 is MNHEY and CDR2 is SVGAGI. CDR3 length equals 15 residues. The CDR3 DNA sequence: TGTGCCAGCAGTCCGGGACTAGCGGGGAACTACGAGCAGTACTTC. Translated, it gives CASSPGLAGNYEQYF.

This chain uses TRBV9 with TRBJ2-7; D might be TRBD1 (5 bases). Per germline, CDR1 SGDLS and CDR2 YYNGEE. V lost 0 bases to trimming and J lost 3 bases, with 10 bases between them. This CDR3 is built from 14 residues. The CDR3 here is CASSVGTGVYEQYF. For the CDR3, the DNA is TGTGCCAGCAGCGTAGGTACAGGAGTCTACGAGCAGTACTTC.

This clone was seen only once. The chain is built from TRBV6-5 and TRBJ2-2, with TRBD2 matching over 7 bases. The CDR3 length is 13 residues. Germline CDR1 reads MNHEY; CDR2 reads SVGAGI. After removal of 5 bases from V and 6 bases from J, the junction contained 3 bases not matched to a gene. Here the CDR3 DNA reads TGTGCCAGCAGTCTCGGACTAGCCGGGGAGCTGTTTTTT. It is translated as CASSLGLAGELFF.

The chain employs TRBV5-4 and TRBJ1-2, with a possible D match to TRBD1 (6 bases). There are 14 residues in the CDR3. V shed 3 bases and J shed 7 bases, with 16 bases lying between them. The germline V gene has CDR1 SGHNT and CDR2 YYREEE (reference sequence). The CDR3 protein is CASSSTQGKVGYTF. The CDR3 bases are TGTGCCAGCAGCTCCACACAGGGAAAGGTTGGCTACACCTTC. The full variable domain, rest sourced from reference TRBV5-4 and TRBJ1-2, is ETGVTQSPTHLIKTRGQQVTLRCSSQSGHNTVSWYQQALGQGPQFIFQYYREEENGRGNFPPRFSGLQFPNYSSELNVNALELDDSALYLCASSSTQGKVGYTFGSGTRLTVV.

CDR3 nucleotides: TGTGCCAGCAGCTTGGAGGGCCGACAGGAGACCCAGTACTTC. Its protein product is CASSLEGRQETQYF. The gene calls are TRBV13 and TRBJ2-5, with D perhaps matching TRBD2 (6 bases). This CDR3 has 14 amino acids. From germline, CDR1 is PRHDT and CDR2 FYEKMQ (reference sequence). V was clipped by 3 bases and J by 5 bases, with 13 bases between them. Looking up the rest from reference TRBV13 and TRBJ2-5 gives the full variable domain: AAGVIQSPRHLIKEKRETATLKCYPIPRHDTVYWYQQGPGQDPQFLISFYEKMQSDKGSIPDRFSAQQFSDYHSELNMSSLELGDSALYFCASSLEGRQETQYFGPGTRLLVL.

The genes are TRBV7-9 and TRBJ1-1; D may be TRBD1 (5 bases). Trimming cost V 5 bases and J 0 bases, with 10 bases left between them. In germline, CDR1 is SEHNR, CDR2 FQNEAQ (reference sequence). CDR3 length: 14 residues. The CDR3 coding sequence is TGTGCCAGCAGCAGGACAACGATGAACACTGAAGCTTTCTTT. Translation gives CASSRTTMNTEAFF.

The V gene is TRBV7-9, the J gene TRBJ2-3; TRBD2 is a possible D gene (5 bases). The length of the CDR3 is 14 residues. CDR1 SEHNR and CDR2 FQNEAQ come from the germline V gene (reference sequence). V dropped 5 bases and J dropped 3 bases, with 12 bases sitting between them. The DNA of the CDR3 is TGTGCCAGCAGCCGAGGACTTATAACAGATACGCAGTATTTT. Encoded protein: CASSRGLITDTQYF.

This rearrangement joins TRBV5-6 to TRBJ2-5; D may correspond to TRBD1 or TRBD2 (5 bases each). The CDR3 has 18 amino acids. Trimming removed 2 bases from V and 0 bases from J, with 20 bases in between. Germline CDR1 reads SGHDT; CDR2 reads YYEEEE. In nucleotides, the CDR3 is TGTGCCAGCAGCTTCCCTCGATCTCATGAGGGGAACCAAGAGACCCAGTACTTC. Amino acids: CASSFPRSHEGNQETQYF.

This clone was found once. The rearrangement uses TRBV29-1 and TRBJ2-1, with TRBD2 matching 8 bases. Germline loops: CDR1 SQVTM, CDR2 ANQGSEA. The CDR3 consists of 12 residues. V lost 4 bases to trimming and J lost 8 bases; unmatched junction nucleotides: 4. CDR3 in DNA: TGCAGCGTTGTGCGGGAGGTTGATGAGCAGTTCTTC. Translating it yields CSVVREVDEQFF.

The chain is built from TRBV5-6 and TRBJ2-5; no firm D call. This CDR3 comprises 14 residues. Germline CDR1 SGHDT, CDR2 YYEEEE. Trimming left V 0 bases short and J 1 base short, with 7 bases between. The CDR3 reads CASSLVGFQETQYF. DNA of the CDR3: TGTGCCAGCAGCTTGGTGGGTTTCCAAGAGACCCAGTACTTC.

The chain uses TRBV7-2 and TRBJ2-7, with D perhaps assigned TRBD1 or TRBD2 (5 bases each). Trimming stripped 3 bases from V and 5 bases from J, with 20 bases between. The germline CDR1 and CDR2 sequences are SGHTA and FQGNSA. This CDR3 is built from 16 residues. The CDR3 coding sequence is TGTGCCAGCAGCTTGAGGCGGGCCGGGACCTTCGACGAGCAGTACTTC. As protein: CASSLRRAGTFDEQYF.

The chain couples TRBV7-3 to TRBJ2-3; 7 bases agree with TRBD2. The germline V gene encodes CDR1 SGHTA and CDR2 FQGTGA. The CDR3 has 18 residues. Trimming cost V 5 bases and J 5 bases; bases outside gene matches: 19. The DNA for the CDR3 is TGTGCCAGCAGCCCCCAAGGGACTTCAGCGGGACGGGAAGATACGCAGTATTTT. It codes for CASSPQGTSAGREDTQYF.

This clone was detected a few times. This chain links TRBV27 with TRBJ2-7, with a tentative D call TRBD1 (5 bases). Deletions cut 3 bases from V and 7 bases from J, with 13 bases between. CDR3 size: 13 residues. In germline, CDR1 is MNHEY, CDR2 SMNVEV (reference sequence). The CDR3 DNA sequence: TGTGCCAGCAGTTTGCTCTCAGGGAAGGAGCAGTACTTC. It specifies CASSLLSGKEQYF.

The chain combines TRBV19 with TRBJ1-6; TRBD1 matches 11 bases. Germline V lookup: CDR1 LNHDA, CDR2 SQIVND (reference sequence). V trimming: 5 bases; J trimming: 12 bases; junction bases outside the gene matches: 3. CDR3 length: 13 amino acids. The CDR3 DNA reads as TGTGCCAGTAGTCGGACAGGGGGCAAACCCCTCCACTTT. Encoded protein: CASSRTGGKPLHF.

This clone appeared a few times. The CDR3 region is CAISDRQGSYEQYF. For the CDR3, the DNA is TGTGCCATCAGCGATCGACAGGGATCCTACGAGCAGTACTTC. This chain connects TRBV10-3 to TRBJ2-7; TRBD1 aligns across 7 bases. J gave up 1 base and V 6 bases, and 6 bases lay outside the gene matches. This CDR3 comprises 14 residues. CDR1 ENHRY and CDR2 SYGVKD come from the germline V gene.

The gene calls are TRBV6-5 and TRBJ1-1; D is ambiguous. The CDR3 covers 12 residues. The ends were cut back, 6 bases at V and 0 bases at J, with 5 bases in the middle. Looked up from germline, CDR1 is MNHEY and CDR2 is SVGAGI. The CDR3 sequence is CASRTVNTEAFF. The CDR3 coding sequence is TGTGCCAGCAGGACGGTGAACACTGAAGCTTTCTTT.

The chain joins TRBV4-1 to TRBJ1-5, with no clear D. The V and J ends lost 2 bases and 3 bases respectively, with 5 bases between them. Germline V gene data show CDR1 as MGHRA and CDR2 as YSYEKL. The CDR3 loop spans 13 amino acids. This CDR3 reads CASSQTHNQPQHF. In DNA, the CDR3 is TGCGCCAGCAGCCAAACCCACAATCAGCCCCAGCATTTT.

This CDR3 is CASSDNQLLAQYF. The CDR3, as DNA: TGCGCCAGCAGTGATAACCAACTATTGGCGCAGTATTTT. The chain links TRBV10-1 to TRBJ2-3; D is uncertain. Trimming took off 3 bases at V and 10 bases at J, with 14 bases between the two ends. Per the germline V gene, CDR1 is WNHNN and CDR2 is SYGVQD (reference sequence). This CDR3 comprises 13 residues.

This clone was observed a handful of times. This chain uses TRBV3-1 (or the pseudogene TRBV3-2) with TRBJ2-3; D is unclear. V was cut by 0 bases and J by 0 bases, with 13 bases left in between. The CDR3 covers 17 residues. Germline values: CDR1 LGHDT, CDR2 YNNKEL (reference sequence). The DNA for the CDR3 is TGTGCCAGCAGCCAAGACTTCGAGACACATAGCACAGATACGCAGTATTTT. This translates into CASSQDFETHSTDTQYF.

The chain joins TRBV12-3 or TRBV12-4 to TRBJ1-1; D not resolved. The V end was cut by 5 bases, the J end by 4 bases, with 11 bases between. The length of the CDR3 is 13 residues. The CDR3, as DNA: TGTGCCAGCAGTGGGGATATTACCACTGAAGCTTTCTTT. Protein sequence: CASSGDITTEAFF.

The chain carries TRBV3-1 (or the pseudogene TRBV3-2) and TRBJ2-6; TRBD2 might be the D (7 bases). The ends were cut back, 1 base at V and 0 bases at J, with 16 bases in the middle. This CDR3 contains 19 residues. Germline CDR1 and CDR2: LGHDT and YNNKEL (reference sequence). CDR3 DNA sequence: TGTGCCAGCAGCCAAGCCCGGACTAGGGGGTACTCTGGGGCCAACGTCCTGACTTTC. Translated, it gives CASSQARTRGYSGANVLTF.

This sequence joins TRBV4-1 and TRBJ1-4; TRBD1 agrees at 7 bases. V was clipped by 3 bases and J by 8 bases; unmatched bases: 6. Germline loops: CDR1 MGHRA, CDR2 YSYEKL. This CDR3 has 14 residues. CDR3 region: CASSQQGGWEKLFF. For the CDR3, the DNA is TGCGCCAGCAGCCAGCAGGGGGGTTGGGAAAAACTGTTTTTT.

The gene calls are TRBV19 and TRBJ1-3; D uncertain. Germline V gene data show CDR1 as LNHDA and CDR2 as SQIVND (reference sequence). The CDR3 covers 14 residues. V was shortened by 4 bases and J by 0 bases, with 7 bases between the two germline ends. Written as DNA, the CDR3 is TGTGCCAGTAGTAGTTGGATCTCTGGAAACACCATATATTTT. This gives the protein CASSSWISGNTIYF.

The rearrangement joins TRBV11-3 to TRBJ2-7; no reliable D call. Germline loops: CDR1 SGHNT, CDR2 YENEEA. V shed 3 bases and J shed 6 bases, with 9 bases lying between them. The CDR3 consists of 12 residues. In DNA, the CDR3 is TGTGCCAGCAGCTTGAGTAGTTCCGAGCAGTACTTC. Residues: CASSLSSSEQYF.

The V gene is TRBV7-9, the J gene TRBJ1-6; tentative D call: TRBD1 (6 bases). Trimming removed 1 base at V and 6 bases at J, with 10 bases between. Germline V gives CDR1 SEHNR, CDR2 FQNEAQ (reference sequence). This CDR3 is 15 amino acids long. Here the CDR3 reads CASSLEGHGNSPLHF. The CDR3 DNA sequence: TGTGCCAGCAGCTTAGAGGGACACGGTAATTCACCCCTCCACTTT.

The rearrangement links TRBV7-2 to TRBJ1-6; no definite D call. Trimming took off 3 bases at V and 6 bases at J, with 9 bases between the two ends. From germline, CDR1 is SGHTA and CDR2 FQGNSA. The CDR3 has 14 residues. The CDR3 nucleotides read TGTGCCAGCAGCTTTGGACTCCTTAATTCACCCCTCCACTTT. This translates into CASSFGLLNSPLHF. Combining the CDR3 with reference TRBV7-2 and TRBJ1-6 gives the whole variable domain GAGVSQSPSNKVTEKGKDVELRCDPISGHTALYWYRQSLGQGLEFLIYFQGNSAPDKSGLPSDRFSAERTGGSVSTLTIQRTQQEDSAVYLCASSFGLLNSPLHFGNGTRLTVT.

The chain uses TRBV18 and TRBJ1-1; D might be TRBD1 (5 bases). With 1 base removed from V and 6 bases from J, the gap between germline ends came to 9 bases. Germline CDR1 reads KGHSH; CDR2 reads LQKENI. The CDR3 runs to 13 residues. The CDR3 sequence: CASSPRGKPEAFF. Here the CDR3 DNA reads TGTGCCAGCTCACCACGGGGGAAACCTGAAGCTTTCTTT.